This T cell receptor (beta chain) was identified in a study of tumor T cells in aggressive B-cell lymphoma. Germline CDR1 and CDR2: MDHEN and SYDVKM. Trimming removed 3 bases at V and 1 base at J, with 12 bases between. The CDR3 length is 15 residues. Only in-frame clones appear in the TCRdb table, and some are missing; sequencing was by immunoSEQ multiplex PCR. The sample yields 9,000 or so clones, approximately 85% seen once. This clonotype was sampled from an adult with diffuse large B cell lymphoma. The chain joins TRBV28 to TRBJ1-2, with D unresolved. The sequenced sample consisted of tumor tissue. Written as DNA, the CDR3 is TGTGCCAGCAGTTTGACCCCTAGCCTTAACTATGGCTACACCTTC. Translating it yields CASSLTPSLNYGYTF.